This entry is about one T cell receptor (beta chain). This specimen comes from a study of blood T cell repertoires in COVID-19. Repertoires were generated with immunoSEQ multiplex PCR, while TCRdb's copy carries only in-frame clones and drops some. The sample records 150,000 to 200,000 clones, around nine tenths being singletons. This CDR3 is 16 amino acids long. Trimming took 3 bases from V and 5 from J; bases not matched to a gene: 10. From germline, CDR1 is SGHAT and CDR2 FQNNGV. The chain has TRBV11-2 and TRBJ1-1; 9 bases match TRBD1. The sample taken for sequencing was peripheral blood. The source is a man between 35 and 55 years old with active or convalescent COVID-19. The CDR3 region has the DNA TGTGCCAGCAGCTTGCCCCGGGGGACAGGGAGGACTGAAGCTTTCTTT. This codes for CASSLPRGTGRTEAFF.